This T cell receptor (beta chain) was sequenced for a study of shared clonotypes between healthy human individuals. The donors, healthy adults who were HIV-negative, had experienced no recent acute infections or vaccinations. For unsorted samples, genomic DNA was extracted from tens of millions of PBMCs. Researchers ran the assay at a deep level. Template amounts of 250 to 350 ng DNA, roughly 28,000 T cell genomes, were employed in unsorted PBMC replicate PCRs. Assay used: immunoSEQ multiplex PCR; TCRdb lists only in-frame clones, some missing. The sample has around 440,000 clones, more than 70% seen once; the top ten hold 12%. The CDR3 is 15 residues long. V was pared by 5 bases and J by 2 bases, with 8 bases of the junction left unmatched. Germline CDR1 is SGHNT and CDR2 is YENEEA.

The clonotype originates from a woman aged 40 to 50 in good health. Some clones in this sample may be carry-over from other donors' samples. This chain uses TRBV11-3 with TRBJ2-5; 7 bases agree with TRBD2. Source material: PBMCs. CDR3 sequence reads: CASSQGGGNQETQYF. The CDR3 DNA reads TGTGCCAGCAGCCAAGGCGGGGGTAATCAAGAGACCCAGTACTTC.